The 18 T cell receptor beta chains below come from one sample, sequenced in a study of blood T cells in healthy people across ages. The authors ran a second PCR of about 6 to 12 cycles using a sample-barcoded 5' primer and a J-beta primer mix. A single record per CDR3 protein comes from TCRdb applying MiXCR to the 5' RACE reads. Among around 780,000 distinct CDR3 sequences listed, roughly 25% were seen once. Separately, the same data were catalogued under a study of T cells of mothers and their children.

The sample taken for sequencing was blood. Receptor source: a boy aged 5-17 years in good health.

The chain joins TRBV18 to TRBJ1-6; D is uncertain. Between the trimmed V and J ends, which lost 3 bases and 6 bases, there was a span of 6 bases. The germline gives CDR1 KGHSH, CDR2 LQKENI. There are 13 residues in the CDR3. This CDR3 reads CASSPEINSPLHF. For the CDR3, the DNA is TGTGCCAGCTCACCCGAAATTAATTCACCCCTCCACTTT.

Here the CDR3 reads CAIGLGQIEAFF. CDR3 coding DNA: TGTGCCATTGGGCTTGGACAGATTGAAGCTTTCTTT. J is TRBJ1-1 and V is TRBV12-3 or TRBV12-4, with D possibly TRBD1 on 6 matching bases. The CDR3 contains 12 residues. Trimming removed 10 bases at V and 7 bases at J, with 16 bases between.

CDR3 loop: CASSSTGAGSGNTIYF. The CDR3, as DNA: TGTGCCAGCAGTTCGACGGGGGCTGGGTCTGGAAACACCATATATTTT. The chain links TRBV6-2 or TRBV6-3 to TRBJ1-3; D possibly corresponds to TRBD1 (6 bases). Germline CDR1 reads MNHEY; CDR2 reads SVGEGT. CDR3 length: 16 amino acids. Trimming removed 4 bases from V and 1 base from J, with 14 bases in between.

CDR3 loop: CSAPLRVGSSYNEQYF. The DNA of the CDR3 is TGCAGTGCCCCCCTCAGGGTCGGTAGCTCCTACAATGAGCAGTACTTC. This chain links TRBV20-1 with TRBJ2-5, with D possibly being TRBD1 (5 bases). The CDR3 runs to 16 residues. Germline V gene data show CDR1 as DFQATT and CDR2 as SNEGSKA (reference sequence). Trimming cost V 6 bases and J 11 bases, with 31 bases left between them.

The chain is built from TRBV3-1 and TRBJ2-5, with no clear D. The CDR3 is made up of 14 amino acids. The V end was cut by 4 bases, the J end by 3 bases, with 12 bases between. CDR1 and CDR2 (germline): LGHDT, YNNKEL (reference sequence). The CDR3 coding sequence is TGTGCCAGCAGCCGCCCTGAAGGGAAAGAGACCCAGTACTTC. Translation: CASSRPEGKETQYF.

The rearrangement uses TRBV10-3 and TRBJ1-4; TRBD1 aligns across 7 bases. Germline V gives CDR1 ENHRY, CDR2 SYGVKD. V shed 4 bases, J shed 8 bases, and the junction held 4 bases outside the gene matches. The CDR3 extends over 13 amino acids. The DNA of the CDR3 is TGTGCCATCAGTGGACAGGGCGAGGAAAAACTGTTTTTT. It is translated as CAISGQGEEKLFF.

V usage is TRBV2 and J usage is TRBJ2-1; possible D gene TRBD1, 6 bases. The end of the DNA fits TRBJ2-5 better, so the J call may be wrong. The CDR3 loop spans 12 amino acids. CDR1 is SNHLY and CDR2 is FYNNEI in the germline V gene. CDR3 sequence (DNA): TGTGCCAGCAGTGAAGACAGGGCGACCCAGTACTTC. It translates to CASSEDRATQYF.

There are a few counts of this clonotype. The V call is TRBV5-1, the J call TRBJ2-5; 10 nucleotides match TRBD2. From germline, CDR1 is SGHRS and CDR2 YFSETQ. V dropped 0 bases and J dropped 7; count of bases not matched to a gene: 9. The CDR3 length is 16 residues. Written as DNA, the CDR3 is TGCGCCAGCAGCTTGGTGCTAGCGGGGGCTCAGGGGACCCAGTACTTC. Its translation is CASSLVLAGAQGTQYF.

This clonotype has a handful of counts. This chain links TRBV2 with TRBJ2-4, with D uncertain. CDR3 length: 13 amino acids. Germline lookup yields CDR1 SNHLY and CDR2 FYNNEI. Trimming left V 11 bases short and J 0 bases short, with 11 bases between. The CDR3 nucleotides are TGTGCCGTTCGTTCCTTAGCCAAAAACATTCAGTACTTC. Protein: CAVRSLAKNIQYF.

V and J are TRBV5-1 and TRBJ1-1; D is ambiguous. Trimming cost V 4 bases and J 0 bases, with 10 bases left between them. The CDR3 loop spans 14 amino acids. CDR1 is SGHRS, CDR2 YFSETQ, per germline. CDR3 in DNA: TGCGCCAGCAGCGTGGGTGCGATGAACACTGAAGCTTTCTTT. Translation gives CASSVGAMNTEAFF.

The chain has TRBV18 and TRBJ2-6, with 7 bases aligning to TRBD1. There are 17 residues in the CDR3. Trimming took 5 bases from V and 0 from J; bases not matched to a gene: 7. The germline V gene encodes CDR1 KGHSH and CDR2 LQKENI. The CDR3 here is CASSKQGPRSGANVLTF. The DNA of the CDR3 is TGTGCCAGCTCAAAACAGGGGCCTCGCTCTGGGGCCAACGTCCTGACTTTC.

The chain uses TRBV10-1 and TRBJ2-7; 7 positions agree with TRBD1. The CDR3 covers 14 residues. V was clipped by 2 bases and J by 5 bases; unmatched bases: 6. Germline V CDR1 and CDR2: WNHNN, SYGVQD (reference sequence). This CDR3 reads CASSEPGQADEQYF. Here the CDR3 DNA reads TGCGCCAGCAGTGAGCCCGGACAGGCGGACGAGCAGTACTTC.

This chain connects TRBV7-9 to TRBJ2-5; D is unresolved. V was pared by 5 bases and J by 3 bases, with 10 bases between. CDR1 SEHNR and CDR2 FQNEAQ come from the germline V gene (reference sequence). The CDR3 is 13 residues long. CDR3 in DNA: TGTGCCAGCAGCCCCCTGCAGAAAGAGACCCAGTACTTC. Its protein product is CASSPLQKETQYF.

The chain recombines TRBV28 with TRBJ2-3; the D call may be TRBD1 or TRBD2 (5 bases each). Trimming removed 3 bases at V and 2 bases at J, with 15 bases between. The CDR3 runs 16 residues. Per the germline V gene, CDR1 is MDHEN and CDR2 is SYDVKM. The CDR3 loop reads CASSFPPSGTTDTQYF. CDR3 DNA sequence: TGTGCCAGCAGTTTTCCCCCATCCGGGACCACAGATACGCAGTATTTT.

For the CDR3, the DNA is TGCAGCGTTGTCAGTTTTTTGAGGACTAGTCCTAACACAGATACGCAGTATTTT. Protein product: CSVVSFLRTSPNTDTQYF. This rearrangement joins TRBV29-1 to TRBJ2-3; TRBD2 aligns across 7 bases. Germline-derived CDR1 and CDR2 are SQVTM and ANQGSEA. The CDR3 is 18 amino acids. J gave up 2 bases and V 4 bases, and 18 bases lay outside the gene matches.

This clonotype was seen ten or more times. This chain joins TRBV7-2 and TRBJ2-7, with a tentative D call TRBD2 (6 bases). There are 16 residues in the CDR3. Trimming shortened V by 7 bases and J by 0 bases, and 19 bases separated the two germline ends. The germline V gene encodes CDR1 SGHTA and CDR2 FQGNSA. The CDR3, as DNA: TGTGCCAGCACTAAGAGGGGCGGGGTAACCTCCTACGAGCAGTACTTC. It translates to CASTKRGGVTSYEQYF.

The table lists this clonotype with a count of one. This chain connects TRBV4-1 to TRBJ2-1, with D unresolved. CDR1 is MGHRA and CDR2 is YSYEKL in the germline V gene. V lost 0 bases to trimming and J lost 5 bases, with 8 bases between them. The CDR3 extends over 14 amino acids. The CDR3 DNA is TGCGCCAGCAGCCAAGAAGTGGGTAACAATGAGCAGTTCTTC. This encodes CASSQEVGNNEQFF.

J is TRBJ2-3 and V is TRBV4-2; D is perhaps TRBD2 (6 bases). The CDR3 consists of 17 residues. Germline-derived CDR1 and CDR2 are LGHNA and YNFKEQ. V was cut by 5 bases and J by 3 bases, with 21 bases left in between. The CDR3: CASSGTGSGVRTDTQYF. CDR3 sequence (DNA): TGTGCCAGCAGCGGAACGGGATCGGGGGTTAGAACAGATACGCAGTATTTT.